Below, 25 T cell receptor beta chains from the same sample are listed, as sequenced in a study of blood T cell repertoires in COVID-19. Libraries were prepared by immunoSEQ multiplex PCR; TCRdb keeps only in-frame clonotypes and omits some of them. This table has 250,000 or so clones, roughly 90% appearing once. The sample comprised peripheral blood. The source is a woman aged 35 to 49 who had recovered from COVID-19.

The chain has TRBV2 and TRBJ1-4; 7 nucleotides agree with TRBD1. After removal of 4 bases from V and 3 bases from J, the junction contained 14 bases not matched to a gene. The CDR3 has 18 residues. Per the germline V gene, CDR1 is SNHLY and CDR2 is FYNNEI. This CDR3 reads CASSVLKHRGSPNEKLFF. For the CDR3, the DNA is TGTGCCAGCAGTGTACTTAAGCACAGGGGATCGCCTAATGAAAAACTGTTTTTT.

The CDR3 bases are TGTGCCAGCAGTTTTCGCGGGAGTGAGCAGTACTTC. Translating it yields CASSFRGSEQYF. The chain is built from TRBV12-3 or TRBV12-4 and TRBJ2-7, with 7 bases lining up with TRBD2. The CDR3 is 12 residues long. Unmatched junction bases numbered 3, after V lost 3 bases and J lost 7 bases.

The CDR3 region has the DNA TGTGCCAGCAGATCTCCTCCGCGGAGGGCCTCGGACAATGAGCAGTTCTTC. Protein sequence: CASRSPPRRASDNEQFF. The chain carries TRBV27 and TRBJ2-1; tentative D call: TRBD2 (6 bases). Per the germline V gene, CDR1 is MNHEY and CDR2 is SMNVEV (reference sequence). The CDR3 runs to 17 residues. Trimming stripped 6 bases from V and 5 bases from J, with 23 bases between.

The J gene is TRBJ2-3, the V gene TRBV11-2; D not certain. Per germline, CDR1 SGHAT and CDR2 FQNNGV. The germline V and J ends were trimmed by 5 bases and 0 bases, with 12 bases remaining between them. This CDR3 is built from 15 residues. This CDR3 is CASSQQMGSTDTQYF. The CDR3 DNA reads TGTGCCAGCAGCCAACAGATGGGTAGCACAGATACGCAGTATTTT.

This clone came up many times. The V and J genes are TRBV19 and TRBJ2-1; perhaps TRBD1 as D (5 bases). The germline CDR1 and CDR2 sequences are LNHDA and SQIVND (reference sequence). The CDR3 consists of 17 residues. V dropped 0 bases and J dropped 4 bases, with 16 bases sitting between them. Here the CDR3 DNA reads TGTGCCAGTAGTATAGATCGCCAGCCAGGGCCGTACAATGAGCAGTTCTTC. Its protein is CASSIDRQPGPYNEQFF.

V gene TRBV7-6 combines with J gene TRBJ2-1, with 9 bases identical to TRBD2. Germline CDR1 reads SGHVS; CDR2 reads FNYEAQ. CDR3 length: 16 amino acids. The ends lost 4 bases at V and 0 bases at J; junction bases unmatched: 4. In nucleotides, the CDR3 is TGTGCCAGCAGCTCCCATAGCGGGGGCTCCTACAATGAGCAGTTCTTC. It encodes CASSSHSGGSYNEQFF. Drawing the rest from reference TRBV7-6 and TRBJ2-1, the complete variable domain is GAGVSQSPRYKVTKRGQDVALRCDPISGHVSLYWYRQALGQGPEFLTYFNYEAQQDKSGLPNDRFSAERPEGSISTLTIQRTEQRDSAMYRCASSSHSGGSYNEQFFGPGTRLTVL.

The V and J genes are TRBV15 and TRBJ2-5; 13 nucleotides align to TRBD2. Trimming removed 0 bases from V and 6 bases from J; junction bases left unmatched: 7. Germline-derived CDR1 and CDR2 are LNHNV and YYDKDF (reference sequence). This CDR3 has 17 residues. CDR3 residues: CATSREIGTSGKKTQYF. The CDR3 bases are TGTGCCACCAGCAGAGAAATAGGGACTAGCGGGAAAAAGACCCAGTACTTC. Based on the CDR3 plus reference TRBV15 and TRBJ2-5, the full variable domain is DAMVIQNPRYQVTQFGKPVTLSCSQTLNHNVMYWYQQKSSQAPKLLFHYYDKDFNNEADTPDNFQSRRPNTSFCFLDIRSPGLGDTAMYLCATSREIGTSGKKTQYFGPGTRLLVL.

The table lists this clone with a count of one. The chain is built from TRBV25-1 and TRBJ1-6, with 8 bases aligning to TRBD1. Trimming at V came to 2 bases and at J to 8 bases, leaving 8 bases not matched to a gene. From germline, CDR1 is MGHDK and CDR2 SYGVNS. The CDR3 spans 16 residues. CDR3 sequence reads: CASSEGTGGPYSPLHF. CDR3 DNA sequence: TGTGCCAGCAGTGAAGGAACAGGGGGTCCCTATTCACCCCTCCACTTT.

The chain employs TRBV7-9 and TRBJ1-4, with TRBD1 matching over 7 bases. The junction had 0 bases not matched to a gene; V was cut back by 1 base and J by 1 base. The CDR3 spans 15 residues. Germline CDR1 and CDR2: SEHNR and FQNEAQ (reference sequence). CDR3 amino acids: CASSLDRGTNEKLFF. The CDR3 region has the DNA TGTGCCAGCAGCTTAGACAGGGGAACTAATGAAAAACTGTTTTTT.

The chain employs TRBV2 and TRBJ1-4; possible D gene TRBD1, 6 bases. The CDR3 consists of 13 residues. The germline CDR1 and CDR2 sequences are SNHLY and FYNNEI. The ends were cut back, 7 bases at V and 7 bases at J, with 13 bases in the middle. CDR3 protein: CASIRGAGEKLFF. CDR3 sequence (DNA): TGTGCCAGCATACGGGGGGCAGGTGAAAAACTGTTTTTT.

The rearrangement uses TRBV29-1 and TRBJ2-1; D possibly corresponds to TRBD1 (5 bases). The V end lost 1 base, the J end lost 8 bases, and 12 bases lay between the germline ends. Germline-derived CDR1 and CDR2 are SQVTM and ANQGSEA. The length of the CDR3 is 13 residues. In DNA, the CDR3 is TGCAGCGTTGAAGGTGTGGACATCCATGAGCAGTTCTTC. Amino acids: CSVEGVDIHEQFF.

DNA for the CDR3: TGTGCCAGCACCCCCGCCAGGGGGAACACCGGGGAGCTGTTTTTT. As protein: CASTPARGNTGELFF. The V gene is TRBV16, the J gene TRBJ2-2; TRBD1 is a possible D gene (6 bases). Trimming pared 7 bases from V and 1 base from J, leaving 13 bases between. Germline V gene sequence: CDR1 KGHSY, CDR2 FQNENV. The CDR3 is 15 residues long.

This clone came up once. V and J are TRBV5-1 and TRBJ2-4; no clear D. V lost 7 bases and J lost 14, with 10 bases in between. This CDR3 has 9 residues. Germline CDR1 and CDR2: SGHRS and YFSETQ. This CDR3 reads CASGGPEYF. As DNA, the CDR3 is TGCGCCAGCGGTGGGCCCGAGTACTTC.

This clone was detected many times. V gene TRBV28 combines with J gene TRBJ1-3, with TRBD1 identical over 7 bases. CDR3 length: 14 residues. V lost 4 bases to trimming and J lost 7 bases; unmatched junction nucleotides: 7. CDR1 is MDHEN, CDR2 SYDVKM, per germline. DNA of the CDR3: TGTGCCAGCAGTTGGAATGGACAGGAGAACACCATATATTTT. It encodes CASSWNGQENTIYF.

The rearrangement links TRBV3-1 (or the pseudogene TRBV3-2) to TRBJ1-2; weak D call: TRBD1 (6 bases). V lost 4 bases and J lost 4, with 16 bases in between. CDR3 length: 15 amino acids. Looked up from germline, CDR1 is LGHDT and CDR2 is YNNKEL (reference sequence). CDR3 coding DNA: TGTGCCAGCAGCCCCGGGACATTTGGAGGCTATGGCTACACCTTC. It is translated as CASSPGTFGGYGYTF.

The CDR3, as DNA: TGTGCCAGTAGTACCTCCTGGACTGGCACAGATACGCAGTATTTT. This gives the protein CASSTSWTGTDTQYF. V is TRBV19 and J is TRBJ2-3, with a weak D call TRBD2 (5 bases). Germline CDR1 LNHDA, CDR2 SQIVND (reference sequence). Between the trimmed V and J ends, which lost 4 bases and 1 base, there was a span of 12 bases. The CDR3 runs to 15 residues.

The genes are TRBV11-3 and TRBJ2-7; 9 positions match TRBD1. With 9 bases clipped from V and 2 bases from J, the junction kept 8 bases outside the gene matches. CDR1 is SGHNT, CDR2 YENEEA, per germline. The CDR3 is 14 residues long. CDR3 sequence: CASGAGTGTYEQYF. The CDR3 DNA reads TGTGCCAGTGGGGCGGGGACAGGGACCTACGAGCAGTACTTC.

This chain connects TRBV28 to TRBJ1-1; D is possibly TRBD1 (6 bases). The CDR3 covers 14 residues. Germline loops: CDR1 MDHEN, CDR2 SYDVKM. V shed 6 bases and J shed 0 bases, with 11 bases lying between them. CDR3 protein: CASRSTGLNTEAFF. CDR3 coding DNA: TGTGCCAGCAGGTCGACAGGACTGAACACTGAAGCTTTCTTT.

V usage is TRBV29-1 and J usage is TRBJ2-1; perhaps TRBD2 as D (5 bases). The length of the CDR3 is 16 residues. Trimming took 7 bases from V and 4 from J, leaving 23 bases between them. The germline V gene encodes CDR1 SQVTM and CDR2 ANQGSEA. CDR3 coding DNA: TGCAGCGCCCCAACTGGGAAGGACCAGCGGTACAATGAGCAGTTCTTC. Amino acids: CSAPTGKDQRYNEQFF.

The chain links TRBV5-1 to TRBJ2-1; D is unclear. The CDR3 runs to 15 residues. Trimming stripped 4 bases from V and 0 bases from J, with 11 bases between. The germline CDR1 and CDR2 sequences are SGHRS and YFSETQ. The CDR3: CASSPDSRSYNEQFF. The CDR3 DNA reads as TGCGCCAGCAGCCCAGACTCCCGCTCCTACAATGAGCAGTTCTTC.

The chain joins TRBV24-1 to TRBJ2-3; D unclear. V lost 4 bases to trimming and J lost 2 bases, with 6 bases between them. Germline V gives CDR1 KGHDR, CDR2 SFDVKD. The CDR3 consists of 13 residues. The CDR3 spells CATSEPNTDTQYF. Here the CDR3 DNA reads TGTGCCACCAGTGAGCCTAACACAGATACGCAGTATTTT.

This chain connects TRBV7-3 to TRBJ2-3; tentatively, D is TRBD2 (6 bases). From germline, CDR1 is SGHTA and CDR2 FQGTGA. The CDR3 runs 15 residues. Trimming shortened V by 1 base and J by 2 bases, and 10 bases separated the two germline ends. CDR3 loop: CASSLMGLDTDTQYF. The CDR3 region has the DNA TGTGCCAGCAGCTTAATGGGACTGGACACAGATACGCAGTATTTT.

V and J are TRBV5-6 and TRBJ2-3, with a tentative D call TRBD2 (5 bases). Per the germline V gene, CDR1 is SGHDT and CDR2 is YYEEEE. This CDR3 region has 16 residues. V dropped 0 bases and J dropped 0 bases, with 11 bases sitting between them. In nucleotides, the CDR3 is TGTGCCAGCAGCTTGGCCGGGCGGGCTAGCACAGATACGCAGTATTTT. This translates into CASSLAGRASTDTQYF.

This rearrangement joins TRBV15 to TRBJ2-1; maybe TRBD1 (5 bases). The germline gives CDR1 LNHNV, CDR2 YYDKDF (reference sequence). This CDR3 has 15 amino acids. V was cut by 1 base and J by 5 bases, with 12 bases left in between. The CDR3 protein is CATSRGQGNDNEQFF. The CDR3 bases are TGTGCCACCAGCAGAGGGCAGGGAAACGACAATGAGCAGTTCTTC.

The rearrangement joins TRBV10-3 to TRBJ2-7; TRBD2 might be the D (6 bases). Between the trimmed V and J ends, which lost 1 base and 6 bases, there was a span of 16 bases. CDR1 and CDR2 from the germline V gene are ENHRY and SYGVKD. This CDR3 comprises 15 residues. This CDR3 reads CAISEFDGSLLEQYF. In DNA form, the CDR3 reads TGTGCCATCAGTGAGTTTGACGGGAGTTTGCTCGAGCAGTACTTC.